These 22 T cell receptor beta chains were sequenced from one sample in a study of CD8 T cells in ankylosing spondylitis. General study findings and limits: Characteristic, it appeared, of ankylosing spondylitis blood was a TCR beta motif of roughly eight highly homologous variants.

These receptors lack a known antigen. TCRdb itself ran the 5' RACE reads through MiXCR, one entry per CDR3 protein. The sample has approximately 440,000 distinct CDR3 sequences, roughly a sixth seen once. Source material: blood, either unsorted or a sorted T cell fraction (not recorded which). The source of these receptors is a male donor with ankylosing spondylitis.

This clonotype was counted between two and nine times. This chain connects TRBV5-1 to TRBJ1-4; D possibly corresponds to TRBD1 (5 bases). Germline-derived CDR1 and CDR2 are SGHRS and YFSETQ. V lost 4 bases, J lost 1 base, and 11 bases lay in between. CDR3 length: 15 residues. Here the CDR3 DNA reads TGCGCCAGCAGCGCTCAAGGGGAAACTAATGAAAAACTGTTTTTT. It translates to CASSAQGETNEKLFF.

This clonotype came up a few times. The chain recombines TRBV4-1 with TRBJ1-5; TRBD1 agrees at 8 bases. The CDR3 spans 16 residues. V lost 6 bases and J lost 5; bases outside the gene matches: 12. CDR1 is MGHRA, CDR2 YSYEKL, per germline. CDR3 in amino acids: CASRDDWTGPYQPQHF. In DNA, the CDR3 is TGCGCCAGCAGGGATGACTGGACAGGGCCATATCAGCCCCAGCATTTT.

This clonotype was observed a handful of times. The CDR3 is CSAHYPTGSSYEQYF. CDR3 nucleotides: TGCAGTGCTCATTACCCGACAGGGAGCTCCTACGAGCAGTACTTC. The chain is built from TRBV20-1 and TRBJ2-7, with 7 bases that match TRBD1. V gave up 5 bases and J gave up 0 bases; unmatched junction bases: 10. Germline V gives CDR1 DFQATT, CDR2 SNEGSKA (reference sequence). This CDR3 contains 15 residues.

This clonotype was seen more than once but under ten times. This chain links TRBV5-1 with TRBJ1-3; no reliable D call. Trimming shortened V by 1 base and J by 0 bases, and 14 bases separated the two germline ends. Germline V gene lookup returns CDR1 SGHRS and CDR2 YFSETQ. This CDR3 has 17 residues. Here the CDR3 reads CASSLRPGELSGNTIYF. The CDR3 nucleotides are TGCGCCAGCAGCTTGCGACCCGGGGAACTCTCTGGAAACACCATATATTTT.

This clonotype was counted only a few times. This chain connects TRBV10-2 to TRBJ2-3; 9 bases agree with TRBD2. CDR1 WSHSY and CDR2 SAAADI come from the germline V gene. This CDR3 is built from 14 residues. The V and J ends lost 7 bases and 1 base, in that order; junction bases with no gene match: 3. The CDR3 DNA is TGCGCCAGCAACCCTAGCGGGGGCACAGATACGCAGTATTTT. This sequence encodes CASNPSGGTDTQYF.

This clonotype was observed a single time. The chain links TRBV20-1 to TRBJ1-5, with 7 bases matching TRBD1. Trimming cost V 2 bases and J 2 bases; bases outside gene matches: 9. The V gene's germline CDR1 is DFQATT and CDR2 SNEGSKA (reference sequence). The CDR3 is 16 residues long. CDR3 nucleotides: TGCAGTGCTAGACCCAAGACAGGGCAGCGCAATCAGCCCCAGCATTTT. Translated, it gives CSARPKTGQRNQPQHF.

This clonotype occurred a few times. The chain is built from TRBV12-3 or TRBV12-4 and TRBJ2-1; D gene ambiguous. CDR3 length equals 13 residues. Trimming stripped 6 bases from V and 1 base from J, with 7 bases between. CDR3 loop: CASSPQSYNEQFF. In DNA, the CDR3 is TGTGCCAGCAGCCCTCAGTCCTACAATGAGCAGTTCTTC.

This clonotype occurred a few times. The DNA for the CDR3 is TGCAGTGCCCAAGAGCCTAACGCAAACACTGAAGCTTTCTTT. Its protein is CSAQEPNANTEAFF. The chain couples TRBV20-1 to TRBJ1-1; D is undetermined. V gave up 6 bases and J gave up 2 bases, with 16 bases separating them. The CDR3 consists of 14 residues. Germline assignment: CDR1 DFQATT and CDR2 SNEGSKA (reference sequence).

The chain uses TRBV28 and TRBJ2-7; no firm D call. Germline assignment: CDR1 MDHEN and CDR2 SYDVKM. This CDR3 is built from 11 residues. V dropped 7 bases and J dropped 4 bases, with 8 bases sitting between them. CDR3 nucleotides: TGTGCCAGCACCATAGGGTACGAGCAGTACTTC. Encoded protein: CASTIGYEQYF.

The V and J genes are TRBV20-1 and TRBJ1-2; 8 bases are a match to TRBD1. The germline V gene encodes CDR1 DFQATT and CDR2 SNEGSKA (reference sequence). CDR3 length equals 16 residues. Unmatched junction bases numbered 13, after V lost 1 base and J lost 6 bases. The CDR3: CSARGTLAGQADGYTF. DNA for the CDR3: TGCAGTGCTAGAGGGACTTTGGCGGGACAGGCGGATGGCTACACCTTC.

This chain links TRBV7-2 with TRBJ1-2, with 9 bases lining up with TRBD1. V lost 5 bases, J lost 4 bases, and 14 bases stayed unmatched. The CDR3 has 17 residues. Germline V gene sequence: CDR1 SGHTA, CDR2 FQGNSA. The CDR3 DNA follows: TGTGCCAGCAGCCGCGGGGGGACAGGGATCGCCCTCTATGGCTACACCTTC. It codes for CASSRGGTGIALYGYTF.

The chain combines TRBV11-3 with TRBJ2-2, with 7 bases fitting TRBD2. Germline-derived CDR1 and CDR2 are SGHNT and YENEEA. V lost 4 bases to trimming and J lost 0 bases; unmatched junction nucleotides: 2. The CDR3 has 15 amino acids. CDR3: CASSSLAANTGELFF. The DNA of the CDR3 is TGTGCCAGCAGCTCCCTAGCGGCGAACACCGGGGAGCTGTTTTTT.

The genes are TRBV5-6 and TRBJ1-5, with D unclear. Trimming left V 3 bases short and J 5 bases short, with 15 bases between. CDR1 and CDR2 (germline): SGHDT, YYEEEE. CDR3 length equals 15 residues. CDR3 protein: CASSWKSHPDQPQHF. CDR3 DNA: TGTGCCAGCAGCTGGAAGAGTCACCCGGATCAGCCCCAGCATTTT.

The chain has TRBV2 and TRBJ2-2, with no clear D. V was clipped by 2 bases and J by 4 bases, with 11 bases between them. The CDR3 has 15 amino acids. CDR1 and CDR2 (germline): SNHLY, FYNNEI. The CDR3: CASSERAPSTGELFF. The CDR3 DNA sequence: TGTGCCAGCAGTGAAAGGGCGCCGAGCACCGGGGAGCTGTTTTTT.

This clonotype was found a few times. The V call is TRBV7-9, the J call TRBJ2-7; 8 bases align to TRBD1. This CDR3 region has 15 residues. Germline V gives CDR1 SEHNR, CDR2 FQNEAQ (reference sequence). J was trimmed by 7 bases and V by 1 base; bases with no gene match: 9. The CDR3 region is CASSLVGQGAREQYF. The CDR3 DNA sequence: TGTGCCAGCAGCTTAGTTGGGCAGGGGGCGCGTGAGCAGTACTTC.

The chain has TRBV28 and TRBJ2-7; 7 bases are a match to TRBD2. CDR1 MDHEN and CDR2 SYDVKM come from the germline V gene. This CDR3 comprises 15 residues. V shed 3 bases, J shed 2 bases, and the junction held 7 bases outside the gene matches. CDR3 loop: CASSLAGVYTYEQYF. CDR3 nucleotide sequence: TGTGCCAGCAGTTTGGCGGGGGTTTATACCTACGAGCAGTACTTC.

This chain links TRBV10-3 with TRBJ1-2; tentative D call: TRBD1 (6 bases). CDR1 and CDR2 (germline): ENHRY, SYGVKD. The CDR3 runs to 15 residues. The V and J ends lost 8 bases and 6 bases respectively, with 22 bases between them. This CDR3 reads CAIGQGGEGLDGYTF. The CDR3 nucleotides read TGTGCCATCGGCCAAGGGGGAGAGGGGCTCGATGGCTACACCTTC.

This clonotype was picked up a small number of times. This chain connects TRBV12-3 or TRBV12-4 to TRBJ1-1; no reliable D call. This CDR3 has 11 residues. The V end lost 5 bases, the J end lost 7 bases, and 8 bases lay between the germline ends. The CDR3 sequence: CASSGKGEAFF. CDR3 DNA sequence: TGTGCCAGCAGTGGGAAAGGTGAAGCTTTCTTT.

The chain recombines TRBV7-9 with TRBJ2-1, with 12 bases fitting TRBD2. The CDR3 sequence is 16 residues long. V lost 4 bases and J lost 5; bases outside the gene matches: 6. In germline, CDR1 is SEHNR, CDR2 FQNEAQ (reference sequence). The CDR3 DNA reads TGTGCCAGCAGCTCCAGGACTAGCGGGACCCACAATGAGCAGTTCTTC. Amino acid sequence: CASSSRTSGTHNEQFF.

This clonotype has more than one count but fewer than ten. The rearrangement joins TRBV20-1 to TRBJ2-3; no clear D gene. CDR1 is DFQATT and CDR2 is SNEGSKA in the germline V gene (reference sequence). Trimming took off 6 bases at V and 4 bases at J, with 14 bases between the two ends. The CDR3 has 13 residues. CDR3 in amino acids: CSAPDAGPDTQYF. The CDR3 region has the DNA TGCAGTGCACCGGACGCCGGTCCAGATACGCAGTATTTT.

As DNA, the CDR3 is TGTGCCAGCAGTACCACCGGGACAGGGGCAGTTGGCTACACCTTC. As protein: CASSTTGTGAVGYTF. The chain is built from TRBV27 and TRBJ1-2, with 10 bases identical to TRBD1. CDR1 is MNHEY and CDR2 is SMNVEV in the germline V gene (reference sequence). The V segment lost 5 bases and the J segment 7 bases; nucleotides outside the gene matches: 10. The CDR3 totals 15 residues.

V and J are TRBV7-9 and TRBJ1-2, with D perhaps TRBD1 (5 bases). The germline V and J ends were trimmed by 5 bases and 2 bases, with 12 bases remaining between them. This CDR3 spans 14 amino acids. Germline V CDR1 and CDR2: SEHNR, FQNEAQ (reference sequence). This CDR3 reads CASSPGGYNYGYTF. CDR3 in DNA: TGTGCCAGCAGCCCGGGGGGGTACAACTATGGCTACACCTTC.